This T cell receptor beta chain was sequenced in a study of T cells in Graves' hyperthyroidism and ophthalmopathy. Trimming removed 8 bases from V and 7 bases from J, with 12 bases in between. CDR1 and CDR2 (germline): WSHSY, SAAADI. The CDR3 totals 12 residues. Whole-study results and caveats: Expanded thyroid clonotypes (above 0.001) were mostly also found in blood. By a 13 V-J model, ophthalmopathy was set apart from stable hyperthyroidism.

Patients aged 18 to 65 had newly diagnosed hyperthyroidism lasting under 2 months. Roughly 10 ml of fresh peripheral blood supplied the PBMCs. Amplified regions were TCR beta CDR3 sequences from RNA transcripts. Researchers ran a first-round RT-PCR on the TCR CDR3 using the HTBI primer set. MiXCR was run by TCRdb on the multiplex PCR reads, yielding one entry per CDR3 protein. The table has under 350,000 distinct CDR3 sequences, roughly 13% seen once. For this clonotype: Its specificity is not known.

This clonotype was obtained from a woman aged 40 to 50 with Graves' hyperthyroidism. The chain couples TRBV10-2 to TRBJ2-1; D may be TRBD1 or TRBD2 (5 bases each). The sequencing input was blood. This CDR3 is CASGYWGNEQFF. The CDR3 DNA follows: TGCGCCAGCGGGTATTGGGGGAATGAGCAGTTCTTC.